A selection of T cell receptor beta chains follows, all from one sample in a study of regulatory T cells in long-lasting Graves disease. In TCRdb, the multiplex PCR reads were re-called with MiXCR into one record per CDR3 protein. The sample has around 300,000 distinct CDR3 sequences; roughly 21% are singletons. This sample comprised peripheral blood mononuclear cells (PBMCs), obtained when the disease was refractory, from a patient treated with antithyroid drugs. The origin of the receptors is a female donor with Graves disease. CDR3s include the opening cysteine and the closing phenylalanine or tryptophan. Fields, in order: J gene, V gene, CDR3 protein.

TRBJ1-5 TRBV6-1 CASIAQGPQHF
TRBJ2-3 TRBV20-1 CSARPGLAGEDTQYF
TRBJ1-4 TRBV25-1 CASSESQDGYNEKLFF
TRBJ2-5 TRBV20-1 CSASDRGETQYF
TRBJ1-2 TRBV7-2 CASTGRGADYTF
TRBJ1-3 TRBV12-3/TRBV12-4 CASSFGTASGNTIYF
TRBJ1-3 TRBV6-2/TRBV6-3 CASRTGQKGSGNTIYF
TRBJ2-3 TRBV28 CASSPTVPDTQYF
TRBJ2-2 TRBV20-1 CSAMSGGDTGELFF
TRBJ1-2 TRBV6-2/TRBV6-3 CASSYSGEKYGYTF
TRBJ1-1 TRBV5-1 CVSSIGTGGTEAFF
TRBJ1-1 TRBV28 CASSLFGGGGTEAFF
TRBJ2-4 TRBV6-1 CASRMGGGNIQYF
TRBJ2-4 TRBV7-2 CASSPTRKGAGGAKNIQYF
TRBJ1-1 TRBV28 CASRLQTLGQASTEAFF
TRBJ2-1 TRBV27 CASSLRGEQFF
TRBJ2-3 TRBV28 CASSLAGEADTQYF
TRBJ2-1 TRBV20-1 CSAGAGVSNEQFF
TRBJ2-4 TRBV11-2 CASSLWKGTKNIQYF
TRBJ2-7 TRBV6-5 CASSYLAGATTYEQYF
TRBJ2-3 TRBV28 CASSFPPLAGDLTDTQYF
TRBJ1-1 TRBV28 CASSPPDGLNTEAFF
TRBJ1-5 TRBV6-4 CASSYGWGPNQPQHF
TRBJ1-2 TRBV2 CASTRDRENYGYTF
TRBJ2-7 TRBV13 CASSLVGPGFPIDRRDSYEQYF
TRBJ1-5 TRBV6-1 CASSQGFGNQPQHF
TRBJ1-4 TRBV28 CASSFRLATNEKLFF
TRBJ2-5 TRBV7-2 CASSLQGSQEAQYF
TRBJ2-7 TRBV6-2/TRBV6-3 CASSYSRDISEQYF
TRBJ2-7 TRBV12-3/TRBV12-4 CASSWGRAGGEQYF
TRBJ2-1 TRBV7-3 CASSLLAGATHEQFF
TRBJ2-5 TRBV28 CATDLPGLTETQYF
TRBJ2-7 TRBV19 CASSRATGVNPYEQYF
TRBJ1-5 TRBV28 CASSSLSPTGAPQPQHF
TRBJ2-1 TRBV20-1 CSARDKHAYNEQFF
TRBJ1-1 TRBV29-1 CSVEVFTEGDTEAFF
TRBJ2-7 TRBV28 CASRKGAREQYF